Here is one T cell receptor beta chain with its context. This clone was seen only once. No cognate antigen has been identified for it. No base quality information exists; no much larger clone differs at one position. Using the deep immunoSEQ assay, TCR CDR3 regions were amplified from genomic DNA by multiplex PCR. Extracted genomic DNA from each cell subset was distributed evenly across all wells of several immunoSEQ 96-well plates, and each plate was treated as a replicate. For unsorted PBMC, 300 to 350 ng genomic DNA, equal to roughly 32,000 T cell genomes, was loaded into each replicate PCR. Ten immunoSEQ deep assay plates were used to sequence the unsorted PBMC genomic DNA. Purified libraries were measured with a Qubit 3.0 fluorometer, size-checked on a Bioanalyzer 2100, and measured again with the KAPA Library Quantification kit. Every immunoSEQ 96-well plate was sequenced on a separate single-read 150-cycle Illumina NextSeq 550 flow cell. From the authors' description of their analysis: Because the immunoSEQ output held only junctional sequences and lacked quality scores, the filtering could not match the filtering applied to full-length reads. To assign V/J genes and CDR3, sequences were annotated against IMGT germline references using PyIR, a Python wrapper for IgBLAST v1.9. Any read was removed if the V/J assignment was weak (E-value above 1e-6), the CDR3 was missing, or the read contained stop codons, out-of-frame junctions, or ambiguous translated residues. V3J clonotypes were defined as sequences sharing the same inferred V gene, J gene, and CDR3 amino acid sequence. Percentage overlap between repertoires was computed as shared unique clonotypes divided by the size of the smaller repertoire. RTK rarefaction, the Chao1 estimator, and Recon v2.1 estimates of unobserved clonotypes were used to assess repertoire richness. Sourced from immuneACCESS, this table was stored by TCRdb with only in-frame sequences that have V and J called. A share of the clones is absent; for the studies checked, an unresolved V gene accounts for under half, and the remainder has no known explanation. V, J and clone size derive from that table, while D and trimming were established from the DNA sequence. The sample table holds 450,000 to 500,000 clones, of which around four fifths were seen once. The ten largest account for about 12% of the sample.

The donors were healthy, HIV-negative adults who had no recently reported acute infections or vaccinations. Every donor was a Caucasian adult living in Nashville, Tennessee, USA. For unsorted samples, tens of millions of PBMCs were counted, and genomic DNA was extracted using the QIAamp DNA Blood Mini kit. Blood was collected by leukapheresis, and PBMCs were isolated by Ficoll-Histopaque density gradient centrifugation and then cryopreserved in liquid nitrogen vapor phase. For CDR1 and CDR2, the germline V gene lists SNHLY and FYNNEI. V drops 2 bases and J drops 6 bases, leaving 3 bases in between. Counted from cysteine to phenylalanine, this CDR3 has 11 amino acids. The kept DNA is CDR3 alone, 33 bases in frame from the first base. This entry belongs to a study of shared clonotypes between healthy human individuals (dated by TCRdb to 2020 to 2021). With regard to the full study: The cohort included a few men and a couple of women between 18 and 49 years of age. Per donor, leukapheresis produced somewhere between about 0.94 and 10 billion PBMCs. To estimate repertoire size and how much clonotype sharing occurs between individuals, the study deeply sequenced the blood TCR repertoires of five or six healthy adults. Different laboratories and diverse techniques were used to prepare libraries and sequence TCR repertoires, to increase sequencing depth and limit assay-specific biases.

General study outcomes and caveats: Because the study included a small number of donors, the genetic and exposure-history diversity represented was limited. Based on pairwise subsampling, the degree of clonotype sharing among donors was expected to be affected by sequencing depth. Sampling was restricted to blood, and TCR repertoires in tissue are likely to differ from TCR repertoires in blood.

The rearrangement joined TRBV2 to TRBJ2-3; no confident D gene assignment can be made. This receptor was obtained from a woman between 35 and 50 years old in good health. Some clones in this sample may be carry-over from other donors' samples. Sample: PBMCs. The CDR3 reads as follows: CASSERDTQYF. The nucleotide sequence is TGTGCCAGCAGTGAAAGGGATACGCAGTATTTT. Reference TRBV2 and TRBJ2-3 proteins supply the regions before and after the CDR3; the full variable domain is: EPEVTQTPSHQVTQMGQEVILRCVPISNHLYFYWYRQILGQKVEFLVSFYNNEISEKSEIFDDQFSVERPDGSNFTLKIRSTKLEDSAMYFCASSERDTQYFGPGTRLTVL.